What follows are 31 T cell receptor beta chains derived from one specimen sequenced in a study of beta chain features in type 1 diabetes. Notes on the study in general: All four CD4+ subsets from Type 1 diabetes patients carried moderately but significantly shorter TCRB CDR3s.

Isolated RNA was reverse transcribed in full, so expressed TCRB transcripts were sequenced. Assay: immunoSEQ multiplex PCR; the TCRdb copy retains only in-frame clones and omits some. The profile shows hundreds of thousands of clones, about an eighth of them singletons. Their recognized antigens are unknown. The sequenced sample was naive CD4+ T cells from blood. The origin of the receptors is a man aged 18 to 30 with type 1 diabetes.

The chain links TRBV29-1 to TRBJ1-1; weak D call: TRBD1 (6 bases). The CDR3 has 13 amino acids. Germline V lookup: CDR1 SQVTM, CDR2 ANQGSEA. Trimming removed 4 bases at V and 3 bases at J, with 12 bases between. The CDR3 is CSVVGGRHTEAFF. Written as DNA, the CDR3 is TGCAGCGTTGTAGGGGGGCGGCACACTGAAGCTTTCTTT.

The sample holds a few counts of this clone. This sequence may be a read error, since a much larger clone differs from it by one base. V gene TRBV7-2 combines with J gene TRBJ2-1; 9 nucleotides match TRBD2. The CDR3 spans 15 residues. Germline trimming cut 1 base from V and 5 bases from J; bases unmatched to any gene: 3. CDR1 and CDR2 (germline): SGHTA, FQGNSA. The CDR3: CASSLVAGANNEQFF. The DNA for the CDR3 is TGTGCCAGCAGCTTAGTAGCGGGGGCCAACAATGAGCAGTTCTTC.

As to this clone: At one boundary the junction diverges from the germline segment, which might be a read error. The J gene is TRBJ1-2, the V gene TRBV12-5; D is unresolved. Germline-derived CDR1 and CDR2 are LGHNT and FRNRAP. This CDR3 region has 12 residues. The chain's CDR3 is CTSGSPAYGYTF. DNA for the CDR3: TGTACTAGTGGTTCCCCGGCCTATGGCTACACCTTC.

A few counts support this clone. The rearrangement uses TRBV6-6 and TRBJ2-3; D possibly uses TRBD1 or TRBD2 (5 bases each). The CDR3 extends over 15 amino acids. Between the trimmed V and J ends, which lost 6 bases and 5 bases, there was a span of 18 bases. CDR1 MNHNY and CDR2 SVGAGI come from the germline V gene (reference sequence). The CDR3 reads CASSSGRPNQDTQYF. The DNA for the CDR3 is TGTGCCAGCAGCTCGGGACGGCCCAATCAAGATACGCAGTATTTT.

The chain joins TRBV6-1 to TRBJ1-5; D is perhaps TRBD1 (5 bases). Germline V gives CDR1 MNHNS, CDR2 SASEGT. V was trimmed by 10 bases and J by 2 bases, leaving 18 bases between them. The CDR3 contains 15 residues. For the CDR3, the DNA is TGTGCCACCATGCCGCAGGGTGGGGGCAATCAGCCCCAGCATTTT. Its translation: CATMPQGGGNQPQHF.

This chain joins TRBV4-2 and TRBJ1-4; 7 nucleotides align to TRBD1. The germline CDR1 and CDR2 sequences are LGHNA and YNFKEQ. This CDR3 is built from 14 residues. The ends lost 5 bases at V and 5 bases at J; junction bases unmatched: 5. The CDR3 coding sequence is TGTGCCAGCAGCGTTGACAGGGCAAATGAAAAACTGTTTTTT. Amino acid sequence: CASSVDRANEKLFF.

This clone was seen only once. V gene TRBV19 combines with J gene TRBJ2-5; D gene ambiguous. CDR1 is LNHDA, CDR2 SQIVND, per germline (reference sequence). V lost 3 bases and J 0 bases, leaving 14 bases between the germline ends. The CDR3 has 16 amino acids. CDR3 loop: CASSIRAGPYQETQYF. The CDR3 DNA sequence: TGTGCCAGTAGTATTCGGGCAGGACCGTACCAAGAGACCCAGTACTTC.

A few counts support this clone. The chain has TRBV4-3 and TRBJ2-7; no definite D call. Germline V lookup: CDR1 LGHNA, CDR2 YSLEER. The CDR3 extends over 11 amino acids. V lost 4 bases and J lost 5, with 6 bases in between. DNA for the CDR3: TGCGCCAGCAGCCTGAAGGACGAGCAGTACTTC. Its protein is CASSLKDEQYF.

V and J are TRBV5-6 and TRBJ2-1; no clear D. V gave up 2 bases and J gave up 6 bases, with 12 bases separating them. The CDR3 totals 14 residues. The germline CDR1 and CDR2 sequences are SGHDT and YYEEEE. The CDR3 is CASSFPPFANEQFF. As DNA, the CDR3 is TGTGCCAGCAGCTTCCCCCCTTTCGCCAATGAGCAGTTCTTC.

This clone turned up a few times. CDR3 region: CASSAWANEQFF. The CDR3 DNA follows: TGTGCCAGCAGCGCCTGGGCCAATGAGCAGTTCTTC. The chain couples TRBV5-5 to TRBJ2-1; D is undetermined. This CDR3 region has 12 residues. Germline V gene data show CDR1 as SGHKS and CDR2 as YYEKEE (reference sequence). V lost 4 bases to trimming and J lost 6 bases, with 8 bases between them. The full variable domain, completed using reference TRBV5-5 and TRBJ2-1, is DAGVTQSPTHLIKTRGQQVTLRCSPISGHKSVSWYQQVLGQGPQFIFQYYEKEERGRGNFPDRFSARQFPNYSSELNVNALLLGDSALYLCASSAWANEQFFGPGTRLTVL.

This clone was found a few times. The rearrangement joins TRBV5-8 to TRBJ2-1, with D maybe TRBD2 (6 bases). Germline CDR1 SGHTS, CDR2 YDEGEE. Between the trimmed V and J ends, which lost 6 bases and 4 bases, there was a span of 17 bases. CDR3 length: 15 residues. The CDR3 protein is CASINDGRQYNEQFF. The DNA of the CDR3 is TGTGCCAGCATAAACGACGGGAGACAATACAATGAGCAGTTCTTC.

The gene calls are TRBV30 and TRBJ1-1, with TRBD1 identical over 8 bases. With 1 base clipped from V and 4 bases from J, the junction kept 8 bases outside the gene matches. The CDR3 totals 15 residues. Germline loops: CDR1 GTSNPN, CDR2 SVGIG (reference sequence). CDR3 amino acids: CAWSATGVGTTEAFF. In nucleotides, the CDR3 is TGTGCCTGGAGTGCGACAGGGGTAGGGACCACTGAAGCTTTCTTT.

The chain's CDR3 is CASSVSSGRSYNEQFF. Here the CDR3 DNA reads TGTGCCAGCAGCGTTTCTAGCGGGAGGTCATACAATGAGCAGTTCTTC. The rearrangement links TRBV9 to TRBJ2-1; 11 bases line up with TRBD2. Trimming at V came to 2 bases and at J to 4 bases, leaving 5 bases not matched to a gene. Germline-derived CDR1 and CDR2 are SGDLS and YYNGEE. The CDR3 extends over 16 amino acids. The entire variable domain, with the rest obtained from reference TRBV9 and TRBJ2-1, is as follows: DSGVTQTPKHLITATGQRVTLRCSPRSGDLSVYWYQQSLDQGLQFLIQYYNGEERAKGNILERFSAQQFPDLHSELNLSSLELGDSALYFCASSVSSGRSYNEQFFGPGTRLTVL.

This clone has only a few counts. The chain has TRBV4-1 and TRBJ1-2; TRBD1 matches at 7 bases. The V segment lost 2 bases and the J segment 4 bases; nucleotides outside the gene matches: 10. Germline CDR1 and CDR2: MGHRA and YSYEKL. CDR3 size: 16 residues. CDR3 sequence (DNA): TGCGCCAGCAGCCAACCTCGACAGGGAAAAAGCTATGGCTACACCTTC. It yields the protein CASSQPRQGKSYGYTF.

The rearrangement uses TRBV2 and TRBJ2-3; D not resolved. The CDR3 extends over 14 amino acids. Trimming removed 3 bases at V and 0 bases at J, with 7 bases between. The germline CDR1 and CDR2 sequences are SNHLY and FYNNEI. This CDR3 is CASSEVVSTDTQYF. The CDR3 DNA is TGTGCCAGCAGTGAGGTAGTAAGCACAGATACGCAGTATTTT.

V is TRBV7-2 and J is TRBJ2-5, with 9 bases identical to TRBD1. J lost 1 base, V lost 4 bases, and 4 bases had no gene match. The CDR3 length is 15 residues. CDR1 SGHTA and CDR2 FQGNSA come from the germline V gene. CDR3 sequence: CASSSPTGGQETQYF. CDR3 coding DNA: TGTGCCAGCAGCTCCCCGACAGGGGGCCAAGAGACCCAGTACTTC.

This chain joins TRBV15 and TRBJ2-4; D is uncertain. In germline, CDR1 is LNHNV, CDR2 YYDKDF (reference sequence). This CDR3 has 12 amino acids. V lost 5 bases to trimming and J lost 9 bases, with 11 bases between them. CDR3 nucleotides: TGTGCCACCAGCGGAACCCTTGGCATTCAGTACTTC. Amino acid sequence: CATSGTLGIQYF. The full variable domain, completed using reference TRBV15 and TRBJ2-4, is DAMVIQNPRYQVTQFGKPVTLSCSQTLNHNVMYWYQQKSSQAPKLLFHYYDKDFNNEADTPDNFQSRRPNTSFCFLDIRSPGLGDTAMYLCATSGTLGIQYFGAGTRLSVL.

The V call is TRBV7-9, the J call TRBJ1-5, with D perhaps TRBD1 (5 bases). V dropped 5 bases and J dropped 5 bases, with 16 bases sitting between them. CDR1 and CDR2 from the germline V gene are SEHNR and FQNEAQ (reference sequence). This CDR3 region has 15 residues. The CDR3 here is CASSHEAGGDQPQHF. For the CDR3, the DNA is TGTGCCAGCAGCCATGAAGCTGGGGGAGATCAGCCCCAGCATTTT.

This clone was recorded a few times. The chain is built from TRBV2 and TRBJ2-1; 9 positions agree with TRBD2. Germline V CDR1 and CDR2: SNHLY, FYNNEI. The length of the CDR3 is 14 residues. The ends lost 7 bases at V and 4 bases at J; junction bases unmatched: 5. CDR3 amino acids: CASISSGNYNEQFF. CDR3 DNA: TGTGCCAGCATTTCTAGCGGGAATTACAATGAGCAGTTCTTC.

This chain links TRBV7-2 with TRBJ2-7; weak D call: TRBD1 (5 bases). The V gene lost 5 bases and the J gene lost 0 bases, with 11 bases spanning the gap. The CDR3 is 14 residues long. Germline V gene sequence: CDR1 SGHTA, CDR2 FQGNSA. CDR3 protein: CASSIQGSSYEQYF. As DNA, the CDR3 is TGTGCCAGCAGCATTCAGGGCAGCTCCTACGAGCAGTACTTC.

There are a few counts of this clone. The genes are TRBV2 and TRBJ1-2, with D hard to call. The CDR3 sequence is 15 residues long. From germline, CDR1 is SNHLY and CDR2 FYNNEI. V dropped 5 bases and J dropped 2 bases, with 15 bases sitting between them. CDR3 in amino acids: CASSTSSRRNYGYTF. The DNA of the CDR3 is TGTGCCAGCAGTACCTCCTCCCGGAGGAACTATGGCTACACCTTC.

This clone was found a few times. The V call is TRBV7-2, the J call TRBJ2-5; 12 bases match TRBD2. The CDR3 runs 15 residues. CDR1 and CDR2 from the germline V gene are SGHTA and FQGNSA. Losses at the gene ends were 1 base for V and 3 bases for J; bases not matched to a gene: 0. Here the CDR3 DNA reads TGTGCCAGCAGCTTAGGACTAGCGGGGGAAGAGACCCAGTACTTC. This encodes CASSLGLAGEETQYF.

This clone was detected a few times. The rearrangement links TRBV5-1 to TRBJ2-1; unclear D gene. Germline V gene lookup returns CDR1 SGHRS and CDR2 YFSETQ. Trimming left V 2 bases short and J 0 bases short, with 9 bases between. The CDR3 runs to 15 residues. In DNA, the CDR3 is TGCGCCAGCAGCTTCATACAGAGCTCCTACAATGAGCAGTTCTTC. Protein: CASSFIQSSYNEQFF.

This clone was found a few times. The chain has TRBV2 and TRBJ1-1, with D uncertain. The CDR3 sequence is 13 residues long. With 8 bases removed from V and 1 base from J, the gap between germline ends came to 11 bases. Looked up from germline, CDR1 is SNHLY and CDR2 is FYNNEI. CDR3 residues: CASGLNRNTEAFF. As DNA, the CDR3 is TGTGCCAGCGGGCTCAACAGGAACACTGAAGCTTTCTTT.

The chain employs TRBV19 and TRBJ1-2; D is unclear. CDR1 and CDR2 (germline): LNHDA, SQIVND (reference sequence). The CDR3 consists of 12 residues. V shed 5 bases and J shed 4 bases, with 8 bases lying between them. The CDR3: CASSQAGYGYTF. CDR3 nucleotide sequence: TGTGCCAGTAGTCAGGCTGGCTATGGCTACACCTTC.

This chain connects TRBV10-3 to TRBJ1-2; D unclear. CDR3 length: 13 residues. The V gene's germline CDR1 is ENHRY and CDR2 SYGVKD. Between the trimmed V and J ends, which lost 9 bases and 2 bases, there was a span of 13 bases. CDR3 coding DNA: TGTGCCATGACGGCATCTTCCAACTATGGCTACACCTTC. This sequence encodes CAMTASSNYGYTF.

The V and J genes are TRBV29-1 and TRBJ1-1, with D possibly TRBD1 on 6 matching bases. This CDR3 comprises 15 residues. Germline V gives CDR1 SQVTM, CDR2 ANQGSEA. Trimming left V 6 bases short and J 0 bases short, with 17 bases between. The CDR3 DNA follows: TGCAGCGTGACAGGAGATTTCTTCATGAACACTGAAGCTTTCTTT. Translated, it gives CSVTGDFFMNTEAFF.

The V gene is TRBV7-6, the J gene TRBJ2-7, with a weak D call TRBD2 (5 bases). Germline V gene lookup returns CDR1 SGHVS and CDR2 FNYEAQ. Deletions cut 1 base from V and 2 bases from J, with 18 bases between. CDR3 length: 17 amino acids. In DNA, the CDR3 is TGTGCCAGCAGCTTAGTAGAAAAGGAGAGAGGGACCTACGAGCAGTACTTC. Translating gives CASSLVEKERGTYEQYF.

This clone has only a few counts. This chain connects TRBV29-1 to TRBJ2-5; no clear D. V lost 7 bases and J 3 bases, leaving 9 bases between the germline ends. Germline values: CDR1 SQVTM, CDR2 ANQGSEA. The CDR3 covers 11 residues. CDR3 region: CSAGFEETQYF. The DNA of the CDR3 is TGCAGCGCCGGATTCGAAGAGACCCAGTACTTC.

This clone appeared a few times. CDR3 amino acids: CASSQTSEQFF. In nucleotides, the CDR3 is TGTGCCAGCAGCCAGACTTCCGAGCAGTTCTTC. The chain links TRBV14 to TRBJ2-1; D remains ambiguous. CDR1 and CDR2 from the germline V gene are SGHDN and FVKESK. This CDR3 is built from 11 residues. Trimming removed 3 bases at V and 10 bases at J, with 7 bases between.

The chain links TRBV11-3 to TRBJ2-5; D unclear. V lost 5 bases, J lost 1 base, and 11 bases lay in between. The CDR3 extends over 14 amino acids. The V gene's germline CDR1 is SGHNT and CDR2 YENEEA. For the CDR3, the DNA is TGTGCCAGCAGCCCCCGAGAGGCCCAAGAGACCCAGTACTTC. Its translation is CASSPREAQETQYF.